Presented here are 29 T cell receptor beta chains from one specimen sequenced in a study of CD8 T cells in Susac syndrome. Random-hexamer reverse transcription was applied to roughly 0.5 to 1 ug RNA. TCRdb reprocessed the immunoSEQ multiplex PCR reads via MiXCR and lists one record per CDR3 protein. Of about 190,000 distinct CDR3 sequences listed, under 95% are singletons. Source material: CD4+ T cells from PBMCs. The origin of the receptors is a human donor in good health.

The genes are TRBV7-3 and TRBJ2-7, with D unresolved. Trimming pared 5 bases from V and 3 bases from J, leaving 14 bases between. There are 14 residues in the CDR3. CDR1 is SGHTA, CDR2 FQGTGA, per germline. The CDR3 DNA reads as TGTGCCAGCAGCCTAGGACCGACGGACTACGAGCAGTACTTC. It yields the protein CASSLGPTDYEQYF.

J is TRBJ2-2 and V is TRBV19, with D maybe TRBD1 (5 bases). CDR3 length: 17 amino acids. CDR1 is LNHDA and CDR2 is SQIVND in the germline V gene (reference sequence). The ends were cut back, 4 bases at V and 3 bases at J, with 18 bases in the middle. As DNA, the CDR3 is TGTGCCAGTAGTACACGACAGAGAAACCAATACACCGGGGAGCTGTTTTTT. Translated: CASSTRQRNQYTGELFF.

The chain has TRBV28 and TRBJ2-7; no clear D. Germline CDR1 reads MDHEN; CDR2 reads SYDVKM. Trimming removed 3 bases from V and 3 bases from J, with 9 bases in between. The CDR3 covers 13 residues. CDR3 loop: CASSFARFYEQYF. CDR3 nucleotide sequence: TGTGCCAGCAGTTTCGCGCGTTTCTACGAGCAGTACTTC.

This chain joins TRBV30 and TRBJ2-7; D is perhaps TRBD1 (5 bases). Looked up from germline, CDR1 is GTSNPN and CDR2 is SVGIG (reference sequence). Trimming took off 1 base at V and 5 bases at J, with 15 bases between the two ends. CDR3 size: 14 residues. CDR3 in amino acids: CAWSGTPAAHEQYF. The CDR3, as DNA: TGTGCCTGGAGTGGGACACCGGCGGCCCACGAGCAGTACTTC. Full variable domain (missing parts from reference TRBV30 and TRBJ2-7): SQTIHQWPATLVQPVGSPLSLECTVEGTSNPNLYWYRQAAGRGLQLLFYSVGIGQISSEVPQNLSASRPQDRQFILSSKKLLLSDSGFYLCAWSGTPAAHEQYFGPGTRLTVT.

This chain links TRBV5-1 with TRBJ1-5; tentative D call: TRBD1 (6 bases). The germline V gene has CDR1 SGHRS and CDR2 YFSETQ. CDR3 length: 15 amino acids. V lost 4 bases, J lost 6 bases, and 17 bases lay in between. The CDR3 spells CASSEGGSGSQPQHF. The DNA of the CDR3 is TGCGCCAGCAGCGAGGGGGGGTCGGGCAGTCAGCCCCAGCATTTT.

The V and J genes are TRBV5-6 and TRBJ1-6; D may be TRBD1 (5 bases). V lost 6 bases and J 14 bases, leaving 21 bases between the germline ends. This CDR3 has 14 residues. Per germline, CDR1 SGHDT and CDR2 YYEEEE. The CDR3: CASKQSRVGGALHF. CDR3 coding DNA: TGTGCCAGCAAACAATCCAGGGTCGGGGGAGCCCTCCACTTT.

V gene TRBV3-1 combines with J gene TRBJ1-3; D remains unclear. CDR1 and CDR2 from the germline V gene are LGHDT and YNNKEL (reference sequence). V was shortened by 1 base and J by 5 bases, with 6 bases between the two germline ends. The CDR3 length is 13 residues. CDR3 sequence: CASSQVDRNTIYF. CDR3 nucleotides: TGTGCCAGCAGCCAAGTGGACCGAAACACCATATATTTT.

DNA for the CDR3: TGTGCCAGCTCGTTGGGGAGGGCCTCCTACGAGCAGTACTTC. It specifies CASSLGRASYEQYF. V is TRBV27 and J is TRBJ2-7, with TRBD2 matching over 7 bases. In germline, CDR1 is MNHEY, CDR2 SMNVEV (reference sequence). This CDR3 comprises 14 residues. Trimming took 8 bases from V and 0 from J; bases not matched to a gene: 7.

The chain recombines TRBV3-1 with TRBJ1-1; 7 bases align to TRBD1. CDR1 and CDR2 (germline): LGHDT, YNNKEL (reference sequence). The trim removed 6 bases at V and 1 base at J, leaving 8 bases unmatched. CDR3 length equals 15 residues. The CDR3 sequence is CASRRMGQPNTEAFF. The CDR3, as DNA: TGTGCCAGCAGACGAATGGGACAGCCGAACACTGAAGCTTTCTTT.

This clonotype was detected once. The chain joins TRBV9 to TRBJ2-5, with TRBD1 as a possible D gene (6 bases). V gave up 3 bases and J gave up 2 bases, with 8 bases separating them. This CDR3 has 13 residues. Germline CDR1 reads SGDLS; CDR2 reads YYNGEE. CDR3 residues: CASSERGQETQYF. The CDR3 DNA reads as TGTGCCAGCAGCGAAAGGGGGCAAGAGACCCAGTACTTC.

The gene calls are TRBV9 and TRBJ1-1; D not resolved. Germline V CDR1 and CDR2: SGDLS, YYNGEE. The CDR3 extends over 13 amino acids. The V end was cut by 0 bases, the J end by 6 bases, with 9 bases between. The CDR3 bases are TGTGCCAGCAGCGTAGCCCACATATCTGAAGCTTTCTTT. Protein product: CASSVAHISEAFF.

The chain combines TRBV4-1 with TRBJ2-2, with 10 positions matching TRBD1. The V segment lost 0 bases and the J segment 5 bases; nucleotides outside the gene matches: 6. The CDR3 length is 17 residues. In germline, CDR1 is MGHRA, CDR2 YSYEKL. The CDR3: CASSQDRTGGRTGELFF. CDR3 DNA: TGCGCCAGCAGCCAAGATAGGACAGGGGGAAGAACCGGGGAGCTGTTTTTT.

The genes are TRBV20-1 and TRBJ2-7; 9 nucleotides line up with TRBD2. Trimming removed 3 bases from V and 6 bases from J; junction bases left unmatched: 12. Germline CDR1 is DFQATT and CDR2 is SNEGSKA (reference sequence). This CDR3 spans 15 amino acids. CDR3 loop: CSASRAMGLAVEQYF. CDR3 DNA sequence: TGCAGTGCTAGCAGAGCCATGGGACTAGCTGTCGAGCAGTACTTC.

CDR3: CASSLDGEPQHF. CDR3 bases: TGTGCCAGCAGCTTAGATGGGGAGCCCCAGCATTTT. The rearrangement links TRBV7-2 to TRBJ1-5; no clear D. This CDR3 contains 12 residues. V was pared by 1 base and J by 8 bases, with 6 bases between. Germline assignment: CDR1 SGHTA and CDR2 FQGNSA.

V and J are TRBV20-1 and TRBJ2-2, with D possibly being TRBD2 (5 bases). The CDR3 is 13 residues long. The germline V and J ends were trimmed by 2 bases and 1 base, with 5 bases remaining between them. Germline values: CDR1 DFQATT, CDR2 SNEGSKA (reference sequence). CDR3 region: CSARRGNTGELFF. DNA for the CDR3: TGCAGTGCTAGACGGGGGAACACCGGGGAGCTGTTTTTT.

The chain links TRBV14 to TRBJ2-7, with no clear D. CDR1 SGHDN and CDR2 FVKESK come from the germline V gene. This CDR3 is 11 amino acids long. V shed 2 bases and J shed 10 bases, with 9 bases lying between them. CDR3 amino acids: CASSQLQLQYF. CDR3 coding DNA: TGTGCCAGCAGCCAACTACAGTTACAGTACTTC.

This chain joins TRBV29-1 and TRBJ2-4; 10 bases are a match to TRBD2. The ends lost 1 base at V and 0 bases at J; junction bases unmatched: 6. Germline V gene data show CDR1 as SQVTM and CDR2 as ANQGSEA. This CDR3 has 17 residues. The CDR3 loop reads CSVEVAGGLLAKNIQYF. DNA for the CDR3: TGCAGCGTTGAAGTAGCGGGGGGATTACTAGCCAAAAACATTCAGTACTTC.

The chain recombines TRBV5-6 with TRBJ1-4, with a tentative D call TRBD1 (6 bases). This CDR3 spans 14 amino acids. Germline CDR1 and CDR2: SGHDT and YYEEEE. The V gene lost 5 bases and the J gene lost 5 bases, with 13 bases spanning the gap. The CDR3 here is CASSIQGGNEKLFF. The CDR3 DNA follows: TGTGCCAGCAGTATACAGGGCGGAAATGAAAAACTGTTTTTT.

This chain joins TRBV7-2 and TRBJ1-1, with D unclear. Between the trimmed V and J ends, which lost 4 bases and 5 bases, there was a span of 14 bases. CDR1 SGHTA and CDR2 FQGNSA come from the germline V gene. There are 14 residues in the CDR3. The CDR3 region is CASSSSGSRTEAFF. Written as DNA, the CDR3 is TGTGCCAGCAGCTCCTCCGGCTCTCGAACTGAAGCTTTCTTT. Full variable domain (rest looked up from reference TRBV7-2 and TRBJ1-1): GAGVSQSPSNKVTEKGKDVELRCDPISGHTALYWYRQSLGQGLEFLIYFQGNSAPDKSGLPSDRFSAERTGGSVSTLTIQRTQQEDSAVYLCASSSSGSRTEAFFGQGTRLTVV.

V gene TRBV2 combines with J gene TRBJ1-5, with 8 bases fitting TRBD1. V dropped 4 bases and J dropped 6; count of bases not matched to a gene: 8. The CDR3 loop spans 15 amino acids. Per germline, CDR1 SNHLY and CDR2 FYNNEI. The chain's CDR3 is CASSGDRRGGQPQHF. For the CDR3, the DNA is TGTGCCAGCAGTGGGGACAGGAGGGGTGGTCAGCCCCAGCATTTT.

V usage is TRBV28 and J usage is TRBJ2-5; D possibly corresponds to TRBD1 (6 bases). The V gene's germline CDR1 is MDHEN and CDR2 SYDVKM. Trimming removed 6 bases at V and 5 bases at J, with 13 bases between. The CDR3 covers 13 residues. CDR3 sequence (DNA): TGTGCCAGCAGCGAAACAGGGTTCGAGACCCAGTACTTC. This sequence encodes CASSETGFETQYF.

The genes are TRBV9 and TRBJ1-3; 7 positions match TRBD1. V dropped 4 bases and J dropped 0; count of bases not matched to a gene: 10. The CDR3 has 17 amino acids. Germline V CDR1 and CDR2: SGDLS, YYNGEE. CDR3 sequence reads: CASSTRGRDSSGNTIYF. For the CDR3, the DNA is TGTGCCAGCAGCACGCGAGGCCGGGACAGCTCTGGAAACACCATATATTTT.

This chain links TRBV9 with TRBJ1-1; D might be TRBD1 (6 bases). The CDR3 has 17 amino acids. The germline V and J ends were trimmed by 4 bases and 2 bases, with 21 bases remaining between them. Germline CDR1 and CDR2: SGDLS and YYNGEE. The CDR3 spells CASSPTGTGKSNTEAFF. As DNA, the CDR3 is TGTGCCAGCAGCCCAACAGGGACCGGCAAGAGTAACACTGAAGCTTTCTTT.

The chain is built from TRBV6-2 or TRBV6-3 and TRBJ2-7, with D hard to call. There are 11 residues in the CDR3. Trimming removed 6 bases at V and 2 bases at J, with 5 bases between. CDR1 is MNHEY, CDR2 SVGEGT, per germline. The CDR3 sequence is CASRDTYEQYF. The CDR3 region has the DNA TGTGCCAGCAGAGATACCTACGAGCAGTACTTC.

This clonotype was detected only once. This chain uses TRBV2 with TRBJ1-5; possible D gene TRBD1, 5 bases. Looked up from germline, CDR1 is SNHLY and CDR2 is FYNNEI. The CDR3 spans 14 residues. Trimming stripped 6 bases from V and 0 bases from J, with 9 bases between. The CDR3 sequence is CASSAQASNQPQHF. The CDR3, as DNA: TGTGCCAGCAGCGCACAGGCTAGCAATCAGCCCCAGCATTTT.

V gene TRBV7-6 combines with J gene TRBJ2-5; D is perhaps TRBD1 (6 bases). V was cut by 4 bases and J by 10 bases, with 19 bases left in between. Germline-derived CDR1 and CDR2 are SGHVS and FNYEAQ. The CDR3 contains 14 residues. CDR3: CASSSTQGPGSQYF. The CDR3 DNA reads as TGTGCCAGCAGCTCCACACAGGGTCCAGGGAGCCAGTACTTC.

The chain joins TRBV28 to TRBJ2-5, with 7 bases lining up with TRBD1. The CDR3 length is 14 residues. With 3 bases clipped from V and 3 bases from J, the junction kept 4 bases outside the gene matches. CDR1 and CDR2 (germline): MDHEN, SYDVKM. The CDR3 sequence: CASSFLDREETQYF. The CDR3 DNA follows: TGTGCCAGCAGTTTTTTAGACAGGGAAGAGACCCAGTACTTC.

The chain is built from TRBV19 and TRBJ2-1; TRBD2 aligns across 11 bases. The junction had 6 bases not matched to a gene; V was cut back by 4 bases and J by 7 bases. The CDR3 consists of 15 residues. Per the germline V gene, CDR1 is LNHDA and CDR2 is SQIVND (reference sequence). CDR3 residues: CASSTRLAGLNEQFF. The CDR3 region has the DNA TGTGCCAGTAGTACAAGACTAGCGGGGTTAAATGAGCAGTTCTTC.

V gene TRBV25-1 combines with J gene TRBJ1-5; D not certain. Germline values: CDR1 MGHDK, CDR2 SYGVNS. Deletions cut 4 bases from V and 1 base from J, with 8 bases between. This CDR3 spans 14 amino acids. CDR3 DNA: TGTGCCAGCAGTGCCTTGGGGAGCAATCAGCCCCAGCATTTT. This codes for CASSALGSNQPQHF.